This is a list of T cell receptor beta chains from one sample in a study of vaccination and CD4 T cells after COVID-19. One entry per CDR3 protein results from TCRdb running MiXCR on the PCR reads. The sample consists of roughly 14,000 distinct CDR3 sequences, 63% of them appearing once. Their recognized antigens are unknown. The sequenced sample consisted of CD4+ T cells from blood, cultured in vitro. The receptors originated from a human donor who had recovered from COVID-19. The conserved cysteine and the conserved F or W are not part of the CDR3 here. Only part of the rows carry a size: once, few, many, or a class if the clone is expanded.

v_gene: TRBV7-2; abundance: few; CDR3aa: ASSLQTNTEAF
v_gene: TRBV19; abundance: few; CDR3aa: ASSMKGLNTEAF
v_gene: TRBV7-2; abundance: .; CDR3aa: ACSLDSAYGQY
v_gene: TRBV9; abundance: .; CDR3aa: ASTQEAYYSGNTIY
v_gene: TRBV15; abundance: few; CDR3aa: ATSRDTEVGTEAF
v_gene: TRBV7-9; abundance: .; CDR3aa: ASHFRETQY
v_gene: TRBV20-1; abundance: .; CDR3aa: SASGQEETQY
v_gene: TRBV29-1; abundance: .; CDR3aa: SVQGADVSANTGELF
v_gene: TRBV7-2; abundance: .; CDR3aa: ASSWSYEQY
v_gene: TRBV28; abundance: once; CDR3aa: ASSPAGGLSYEQY
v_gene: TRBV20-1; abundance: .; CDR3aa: SATSYEQY
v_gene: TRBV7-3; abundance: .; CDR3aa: ASSIQGGSDTQY
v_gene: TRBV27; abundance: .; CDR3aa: ASSPTSGSYSSYNEQF
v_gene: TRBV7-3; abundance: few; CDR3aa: ASSPQGADYGYT
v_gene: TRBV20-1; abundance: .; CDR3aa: SASPRDAANYGYT
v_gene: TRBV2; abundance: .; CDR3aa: ASTEGTSGRIYQETQY
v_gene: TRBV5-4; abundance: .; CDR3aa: ASSLTGMNTEAF
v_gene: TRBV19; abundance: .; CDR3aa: ASSMTSWRTDTQY
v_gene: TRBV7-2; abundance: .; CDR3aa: ASSSSGRGRGKQY
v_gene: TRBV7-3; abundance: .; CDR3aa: ASSSGTIAEAF
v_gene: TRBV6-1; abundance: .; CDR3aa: ASRKDFMNTEAF
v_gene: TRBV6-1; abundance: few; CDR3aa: ASSVRLANEQF
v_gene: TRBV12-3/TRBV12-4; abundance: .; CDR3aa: ASSLAMRGQPQH
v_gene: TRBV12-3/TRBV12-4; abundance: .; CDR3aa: ASSWDIGGYT
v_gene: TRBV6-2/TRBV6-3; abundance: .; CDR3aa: ASGTNYGYT
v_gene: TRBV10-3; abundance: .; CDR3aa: AISADSRNQPQH
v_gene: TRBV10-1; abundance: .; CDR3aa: ASSEGSGSITDTQY
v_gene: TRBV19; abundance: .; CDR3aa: ASSTDRATGANVLT
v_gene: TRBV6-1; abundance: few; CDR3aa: ASSALNQPQH
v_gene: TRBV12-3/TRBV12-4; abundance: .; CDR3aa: ASSLGTGGFAEAF
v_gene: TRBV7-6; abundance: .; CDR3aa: ASSLRQTSSTDTQY
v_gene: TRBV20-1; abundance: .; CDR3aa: SARVAGGYNEQF
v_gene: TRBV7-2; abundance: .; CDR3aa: ASSFGTRTGELF
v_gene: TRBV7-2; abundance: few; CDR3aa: ASSLKPGNTIY
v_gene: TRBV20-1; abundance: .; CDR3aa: SAPLSQRDTEAF
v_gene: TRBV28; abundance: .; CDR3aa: ASIRSSYNSPLH
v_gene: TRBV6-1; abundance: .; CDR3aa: ASSPFYGTGSYEQY
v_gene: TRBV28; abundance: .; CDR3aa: ASSFPGAGANVLT
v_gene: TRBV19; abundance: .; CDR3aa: ASSPRLGPADIQY
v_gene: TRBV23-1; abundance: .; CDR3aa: ASRFPRVTEAF
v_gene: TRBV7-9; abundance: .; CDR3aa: ASSVGLADRETQY
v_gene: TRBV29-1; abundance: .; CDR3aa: SGRQGAGTEAF
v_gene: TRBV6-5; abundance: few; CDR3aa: ASSYVHREHYGYT
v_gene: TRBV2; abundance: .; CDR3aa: ASSPDRGMGYT
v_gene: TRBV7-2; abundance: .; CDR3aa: ASSFSHPPIPEQF
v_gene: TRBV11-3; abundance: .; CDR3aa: ASSLNSGGGGTDTQY
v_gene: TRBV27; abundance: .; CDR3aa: ASRGLQGPNQPQH
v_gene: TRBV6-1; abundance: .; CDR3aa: ATTVGVGTDTQY
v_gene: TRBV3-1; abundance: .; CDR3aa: ASSQGTGNSPLH
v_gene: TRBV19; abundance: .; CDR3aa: ASSIQGRGTEAF
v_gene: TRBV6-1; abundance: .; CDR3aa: ASIQGGYNYEQY
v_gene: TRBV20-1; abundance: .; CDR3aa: SARIPAGQGSNEQF
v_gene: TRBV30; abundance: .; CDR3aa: AWRSPRQGNGYT
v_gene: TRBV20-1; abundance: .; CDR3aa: SALSQWTSTDTQY
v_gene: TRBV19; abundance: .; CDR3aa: ASSRKGQGGSYEQY